The rows below give T cell receptor beta chains drawn from one sample of a study of PD-L1 blockade in urothelial cancer. The table came from immunoSEQ multiplex PCR; TCRdb's copy has only in-frame clones and leaves some out. The sample includes 57,000 or so clones, approximately 80% of them seen just once. This specimen consisted of PBMCs, obtained around atezolizumab (anti-PD-L1) treatment. All receptors derive from a man in his 70s with urothelial cancer. Both conserved end residues are part of each CDR3. The D gene is left open where the match is weak. Not all rows give a size; the values are once, few, many and, for expanded clones, a class.

clone size,D gene,V gene,J gene,CDR3 protein,CDR3 DNA
NA,TRBD2,TRBV9,TRBJ2-7,CASSPRVAGTYEQYF,TGTGCCAGCAGCCCGCGGGTAGCGGGAACCTACGAGCAGTACTTC
NA,NA,TRBV7-2,TRBJ2-1,CASSYTVSYNEQFF,TGTGCCAGCAGCTACACCGTTTCCTACAATGAGCAGTTCTTC
NA,NA,TRBV19,TRBJ1-3,CASSSRDIGNTIYF,TGTGCCAGTAGTTCCCGTGACATCGGAAACACCATATATTTT
NA,TRBD1,TRBV30,TRBJ1-4,CAWGTGGNGEKLFF,TGTGCCTGGGGGACAGGGGGAAATGGTGAAAAACTGTTTTTT
NA,NA,TRBV7-2,TRBJ2-3,CASSSGQQDTQYF,TGTGCCAGCAGCTCCGGACAGCAAGATACGCAGTATTTT
NA,TRBD2,TRBV5-1,TRBJ2-1,CASSPNLAGGGNEQFF,TGCGCCAGCAGCCCCAACCTAGCGGGAGGGGGCAATGAGCAGTTCTTC
NA,TRBD1,TRBV5-1,TRBJ1-2,CASSSDPGQGAGYTF,TGCGCCAGCAGCTCGGATCCGGGACAGGGGGCTGGCTACACCTTC
NA,TRBD2,TRBV6-1,TRBJ2-2,CASSDGGRASGTGELFF,TGTGCCAGCAGTGACGGCGGGAGGGCCTCAGGCACCGGGGAGCTGTTTTTT
NA,NA,TRBV4-1,TRBJ2-7,CASSRMGGEQYF,TGCGCCAGCAGCCGTATGGGGGGTGAGCAGTACTTC
once,TRBD2,TRBV4-1,TRBJ2-1,CASSQDRTSGSRLNEQFF,TGCGCCAGCAGCCAAGATCGGACTAGCGGGAGTAGACTCAATGAGCAGTTCTTC
NA,NA,TRBV28,TRBJ1-5,CASSFSRAGQPQHF,TGTGCCAGCAGTTTTTCCAGGGCTGGTCAGCCCCAGCATTTT
NA,TRBD1,TRBV11-2,TRBJ1-1,CASSSRQGNTEAFF,TGTGCCAGCAGCTCCCGACAGGGGAACACTGAAGCTTTCTTT
NA,TRBD1,TRBV23-1,TRBJ2-7,CASSLCRTGTYEQYF,TGCGCCAGCAGTCTATGCCGGACAGGGACCTACGAGCAGTACTTC
NA,NA,TRBV5-4,TRBJ2-2,CASSPGGLRNTGELFF,TGTGCCAGCAGCCCAGGGGGGTTGAGGAACACCGGGGAGCTGTTTTTT
once,NA,TRBV29-1,TRBJ1-2,CSVEDTSDGGYTF,TGCAGCGTTGAAGACACAAGCGACGGTGGCTACACCTTC
NA,TRBD2,TRBV2,TRBJ2-3,CASSELGGEDTQYF,TGTGCCAGCAGTGAACTGGGGGGGGAGGATACGCAGTATTTT
NA,TRBD1,TRBV6-1,TRBJ1-2,CASTPGQGTGGYTF,TGTGCCAGCACCCCCGGACAGGGGACGGGCGGCTACACCTTC
NA,TRBD1,TRBV27,TRBJ2-5,CASSPWDRGSQETQYF,TGTGCCAGCAGTCCCTGGGACAGGGGATCGCAAGAGACCCAGTACTTC
NA,NA,TRBV7-8,TRBJ2-5,CASTNPPGLETQYF,TGTGCCAGCACCAACCCCCCAGGGTTGGAGACCCAGTACTTC
NA,TRBD1,TRBV27,TRBJ1-4,CASSSLQGAFQEKLFF,TGTGCCAGCAGTTCCTTACAGGGGGCGTTTCAGGAAAAACTGTTTTTT
NA,TRBD2,TRBV6-5,TRBJ2-3,CASSYGGRNLDTQYF,TGTGCCAGCAGTTACGGCGGGAGGAATTTGGATACGCAGTATTTT
NA,TRBD1,TRBV30,TRBJ2-1,CAWSVGQGVEKFF,TGTGCCTGGAGTGTAGGGCAGGGGGTGGAAAAGTTCTTC